A selection of T cell receptor beta chains follows, all from one sample in a study of beta chain features in type 1 diabetes. TCRdb's copy holds only in-frame clones and misses some; the assay was immunoSEQ multiplex PCR. Among some 350,000 clones listed, 9.6% were seen once. The specimen sequenced was central memory CD4+ T cells from blood. Source of these receptors: a man aged 25-45 years with type 1 diabetes. CDR3s include the opening cysteine and the closing phenylalanine or tryptophan. D genes are given only for firm matches. Not every row has a clone size; where given, it reads once, few, many or a size class.

D	V	J	length	size	CDR3	DNA
TRBD1	TRBV19	TRBJ2-7	14	NA	CASSIRTGAYEQYF	TGTGCCAGTAGTATAAGGACAGGGGCCTACGAGCAGTACTTC
NA	TRBV6-6	TRBJ1-3	11	few	CASGHSNTIYF	TGTGCCAGCGGCCACTCGAACACCATATATTTT
TRBD1	TRBV28	TRBJ2-5	12	NA	CASRRGRETQYF	TGTGCCAGCAGGAGGGGGCGAGAGACCCAGTACTTC
TRBD1	TRBV7-2	TRBJ1-4	15	many	CASSANGQVNEKLFF	TGTGCCAGCAGCGCCAACGGACAGGTTAATGAAAAACTGTTTTTT
TRBD1	TRBV18	TRBJ1-1	14	few	CASSPGQAGSEAFF	TGTGCCAGCTCACCGGGACAGGCGGGTTCTGAAGCTTTCTTT
NA	TRBV18	TRBJ2-3	14	NA	CASSLVAVTDTQYF	TGTGCCAGCTCACTTGTGGCAGTGACAGATACGCAGTATTTT
NA	TRBV19	TRBJ1-5	17	NA	CASSRGSRGTGNQPQHF	TGTGCCAGTAGTCGGGGTTCCAGGGGCACGGGCAATCAGCCCCAGCATTTT
NA	TRBV2	TRBJ1-1	13	many	CASSEARVSEAFF	TGTGCCAGCAGTGAAGCGCGTGTGTCTGAAGCTTTCTTT
TRBD1	TRBV29-1	TRBJ2-5	12	few	CSVGQGMETQYF	TGCAGCGTTGGACAGGGGATGGAGACCCAGTACTTC
TRBD1	TRBV28	TRBJ1-1	15	NA	CASSPIQGAGTEAFF	TGTGCCAGCAGTCCGATCCAGGGGGCGGGCACTGAAGCTTTCTTT
NA	TRBV7-9	TRBJ2-4	15	once	CASSSEGRAKNIQYF	TGTGCCAGCAGCTCGGAGGGGCGGGCCAAAAACATTCAGTACTTC
NA	TRBV14	TRBJ2-2	14	many	CASSQEAGGGELFF	TGTGCCAGCAGCCAAGAAGCTGGAGGCGGGGAGCTGTTTTTT
NA	TRBV28	TRBJ1-4	15	few	CASSSSQLTNEKLFF	TGTGCCAGCTCATCCTCCCAGCTAACTAATGAAAAACTGTTTTTT